This T cell receptor beta chain emerged from a study of post-analysis software for immune sequencing data. Study in general: Disease trajectories encompassed relapsing-remitting, secondary progressive and progressive-relapsing multiple sclerosis.

Details on this clonotype: Its antigen is not identified.

The CDR3 loop spans 14 amino acids. With 2 bases removed from V and 0 bases from J, the gap between germline ends came to 8 bases. The germline CDR1 and CDR2 sequences are DFQATT and SNEGSKA (reference sequence). Presence of unique molecular identifiers characterized the TCR beta cDNA libraries. There were 1 to 10 million T cells, and some 500,000 cDNA molecules came from them. TCRdb fed the PCR reads into MiXCR, producing one record per CDR3 protein. Among hundreds of thousands of distinct CDR3 sequences listed, roughly 27% were seen once. The study's findings and limits: A handful of TRBV segments, including TRBV5-6, TRBV5-1 and TRBV20-1, were more frequent in patients than controls. In multiple sclerosis, normalized Chao1 diversity was significantly below that of controls. Batch-matched samples strongly co-clustered by F measure.

The V gene is TRBV20-1, the J gene TRBJ2-1; a weak D match, TRBD2 (6 bases). Sequenced material: blood. This clonotype originated in a girl under 18 with multiple sclerosis. The CDR3 region has the DNA TGCAGTGCTAGAATCGGGGGCTCCTACAATGAGCAGTTCTTC. It encodes CSARIGGSYNEQFF.